This entry lists 17 T cell receptor beta chains sequenced from one sample in a study of graft-versus-host responses after intestinal transplantation. The protocol was immunoSEQ multiplex PCR, while the TCRdb copy is restricted to in-frame clones and leaves out a portion. The sample holds some 70,000 clones; roughly 91% are singletons and the top ten take less than 9.5%. For these TCRs, the target antigens are not known. The sequences come from unstimulated CD8+ T cells sorted from spleen or lymph node cells, collected before transplant. Receptors originate from a human donor who was the organ donor for an intestinal transplant.

This clone was seen a few times. CDR3 in amino acids: CASSFTKNIQYF. DNA of the CDR3: TGTGCCAGCAGTTTCACCAAAAACATTCAGTACTTC. This chain joins TRBV28 and TRBJ2-4; D call uncertain. Germline CDR1 MDHEN, CDR2 SYDVKM. Trimming left V 3 bases short and J 2 bases short, with 2 bases between. This CDR3 region has 12 residues.

The sample holds one count of this clone. At one of its ends the junction is not consistent with the germline gene, which may arise from a read error. V is TRBV29-1 and J is TRBJ1-2, with a tentative D call TRBD1 (5 bases). The CDR3 is 10 amino acids. Germline-derived CDR1 and CDR2 are SQVTM and ANQGSEA. Here the CDR3 reads CSVDEGRGPF. CDR3 DNA sequence: TGCAGCGTTGACGAAGGGAGGGGACCATTC.

V gene TRBV28 combines with J gene TRBJ2-7; TRBD2 is a possible D gene (5 bases). CDR3 length equals 15 residues. From germline, CDR1 is MDHEN and CDR2 SYDVKM. The V end was cut by 6 bases, the J end by 0 bases, with 15 bases between. The chain's CDR3 is CASSLTRGGSYEQYF. CDR3 DNA sequence: TGTGCCAGCAGCCTAACTCGAGGAGGCTCCTACGAGCAGTACTTC.

This chain joins TRBV7-2 and TRBJ1-5; D is possibly TRBD1 (6 bases). Trimming pared 5 bases from V and 8 bases from J, leaving 13 bases between. The CDR3 has 13 amino acids. CDR1 and CDR2 (germline): SGHTA, FQGNSA. CDR3 loop: CASSPGPGEPQHF. The CDR3 region has the DNA TGTGCCAGCAGCCCCGGGCCAGGGGAGCCCCAGCATTTT.

This clone was recorded a few times. The chain carries TRBV7-9 and TRBJ1-1; 10 bases align to TRBD1. Germline-derived CDR1 and CDR2 are SEHNR and FQNEAQ (reference sequence). With V trimmed by 5 bases and J by 7 bases, 10 bases remained unmatched. The CDR3 is 15 amino acids. In nucleotides, the CDR3 is TGTGCCAGCAGCCGTATACGGGACAGGGGACTTGAAGCTTTCTTT. Translation gives CASSRIRDRGLEAFF.

As DNA, the CDR3 is TGTGCCAGCAGATTCCGGACAGGGAGCTATGGCTACACCTTC. It yields the protein CASRFRTGSYGYTF. The J gene is TRBJ1-2, the V gene TRBV6-1; 8 nucleotides match TRBD1. There are 14 residues in the CDR3. The V gene end was trimmed by 6 bases and the J gene end by 4 bases; junction bases not matched to a gene: 7. Germline V gives CDR1 MNHNS, CDR2 SASEGT.

The chain combines TRBV18 with TRBJ2-2, with D uncertain. Germline V gene sequence: CDR1 KGHSH, CDR2 LQKENI. The length of the CDR3 is 12 residues. V was pared by 5 bases and J by 2 bases, with 3 bases between. CDR3 sequence reads: CASSFNTGELFF. CDR3 DNA sequence: TGTGCCAGCTCATTTAACACCGGGGAGCTGTTTTTT.

This clone occurred a few times. A read error may produce the germline difference seen at one junction end. The CDR3 sequence is CASSLWASGGPLDF. CDR3 nucleotides: TGTGCCAGCAGCTTGTGGGCTAGCGGGGGACCTTTGGACTTC. The chain has TRBV11-2 and TRBJ2-7; TRBD2 aligns across 10 bases. Germline lookup yields CDR1 SGHAT and CDR2 FQNNGV. The CDR3 sequence is 14 residues long.

This clone has a single count. This chain connects TRBV9 to TRBJ1-1, with unresolved D. Trimming shortened V by 4 bases and J by 5 bases, and 15 bases separated the two germline ends. Per the germline V gene, CDR1 is SGDLS and CDR2 is YYNGEE. The CDR3 has 14 residues. In nucleotides, the CDR3 is TGTGCCAGCAGCTATACCGGGATCTCAACTGAAGCTTTCTTT. Amino acids: CASSYTGISTEAFF.

The rearrangement links TRBV6-1 to TRBJ1-5; D not certain. The CDR3 runs 14 residues. Per germline, CDR1 MNHNS and CDR2 SASEGT. Trimming pared 2 bases from V and 5 bases from J, leaving 10 bases between. DNA of the CDR3: TGTGCCAGCAGTGAATTTGGTCCCGATCAGCCCCAGCATTTT. This sequence encodes CASSEFGPDQPQHF.

The chain links TRBV7-6 to TRBJ2-2; no clear D. V lost 5 bases and J lost 3, with 10 bases in between. Germline values: CDR1 SGHVS, CDR2 FNYEAQ. The CDR3 consists of 14 residues. CDR3 sequence: CASSPTKYTGELFF. CDR3 sequence (DNA): TGTGCCAGCAGCCCCACCAAATACACCGGGGAGCTGTTTTTT.

V is TRBV16 and J is TRBJ1-5; no firm D call. Germline-derived CDR1 and CDR2 are KGHSY and FQNENV. This CDR3 contains 15 residues. V lost 1 base to trimming and J lost 1 base, with 8 bases between them. The CDR3 DNA follows: TGTGCCAGCAGCCAATATGGAGCGAGCAATCAGCCCCAGCATTTT. Its protein is CASSQYGASNQPQHF.

J is TRBJ2-3 and V is TRBV6-1, with TRBD2 matching 16 bases. J was trimmed by 4 bases and V by 6 bases; bases with no gene match: 1. Germline values: CDR1 MNHNS, CDR2 SASEGT. This CDR3 contains 15 residues. The CDR3: CASRGLAGGPDTQYF. Here the CDR3 DNA reads TGTGCCAGCAGGGGACTAGCGGGGGGGCCAGATACGCAGTATTTT.

J is TRBJ2-3 and V is TRBV18; no reliable D call. The CDR3 runs to 16 residues. Germline values: CDR1 KGHSH, CDR2 LQKENI. V shed 0 bases and J shed 3 bases, with 13 bases lying between them. The CDR3 region has the DNA TGTGCCAGCTCACCACCGGCCGGTGTTAGGACAGATACGCAGTATTTT. It encodes CASSPPAGVRTDTQYF.

The gene calls are TRBV29-1 and TRBJ2-7; D possibly corresponds to TRBD1 (6 bases). Germline CDR1 and CDR2: SQVTM and ANQGSEA. The V gene lost 5 bases and the J gene lost 3 bases, with 11 bases spanning the gap. The CDR3 loop spans 12 amino acids. In DNA form, the CDR3 reads TGCAGCGTTAGGACAGCTGGCTACGAGCAGTACTTC. This sequence encodes CSVRTAGYEQYF.

This chain links TRBV5-1 with TRBJ1-1; D is unresolved. Per germline, CDR1 SGHRS and CDR2 YFSETQ. This CDR3 is built from 15 residues. V was shortened by 5 bases and J by 6 bases, with 20 bases between the two germline ends. The CDR3 DNA is TGCGCCAGCAGTCTAACCTCACATGGACTCGCTGAAGCTTTCTTT. Its protein product is CASSLTSHGLAEAFF.

The rearrangement links TRBV4-1 to TRBJ2-7, with D possibly matching TRBD2 (6 bases). The CDR3 runs to 14 residues. Germline lookup yields CDR1 MGHRA and CDR2 YSYEKL. Trimming cost V 3 bases and J 7 bases, with 16 bases left between them. CDR3 sequence reads: CASSQRTTPGEQYF. Written as DNA, the CDR3 is TGCGCCAGCAGCCAGAGGACTACTCCGGGAGAGCAGTACTTC.